Listed here are 32 T cell receptor beta chains from one sample, sequenced in a study of shared clonotypes between healthy human individuals. Selected positively for CCR7 and CD45RO-negative, naive CD8 cells excluded terminally differentiated effector memory CD45RA+ cells. The repertoire was sequenced with immunoSEQ multiplex PCR; TCRdb's copy has only in-frame clones and lacks some. This table has around 1.9 million clones, 90% to 95% appearing once. Sequencing was carried out using naive CD8+ T cells from PBMCs. The receptors derive from a man between 18 and 35 years old in good health. Some clones in this sample may be carry-over from other donors' samples.

V is TRBV4-2 and J is TRBJ2-7; 7 nucleotides align to TRBD1. CDR3 length: 16 residues. Germline trimming cut 1 base from V and 4 bases from J; bases unmatched to any gene: 10. Germline CDR1 and CDR2: LGHNA and YNFKEQ. CDR3 sequence: CASSQGRQGIPYEQYF. In DNA form, the CDR3 reads TGTGCCAGCAGCCAAGGGAGACAGGGAATCCCATACGAGCAGTACTTC.

The rearrangement joins TRBV6-6 to TRBJ1-3, with 8 bases matching TRBD1. Trimming at V came to 6 bases and at J to 3 bases, leaving 7 bases not matched to a gene. The CDR3 totals 15 residues. The germline V gene encodes CDR1 MNHNY and CDR2 SVGAGI (reference sequence). This CDR3 is CASRPDRGFGNTIYF. CDR3 sequence (DNA): TGTGCCAGCAGGCCCGACAGGGGATTTGGAAACACCATATATTTT.

This clone was seen just once. V usage is TRBV7-7 and J usage is TRBJ2-1, with a possible D match to TRBD2 (6 bases). Trimming took off 4 bases at V and 0 bases at J, with 16 bases between the two ends. This CDR3 is 17 amino acids long. In germline, CDR1 is SSHAT, CDR2 FNYEAQ (reference sequence). CDR3 loop: CASSSRDSRSSYNEQFF. The CDR3 DNA sequence: TGTGCCAGCAGCTCCCGGGACTCCCGGAGCTCCTACAATGAGCAGTTCTTC.

The V gene is TRBV7-8, the J gene TRBJ2-3; D possibly matches TRBD1 or TRBD2 (5 bases each). The CDR3 totals 17 residues. Trimming stripped 4 bases from V and 0 bases from J, with 17 bases between. Germline CDR1 and CDR2: SGHVS and FQNEAQ. CDR3 protein: CASSWGWERASTDTQYF. CDR3 sequence (DNA): TGTGCCAGCAGCTGGGGGTGGGAGAGGGCTAGCACAGATACGCAGTATTTT.

The chain is built from TRBV28 and TRBJ1-1; 8 positions match TRBD1. Trimming removed 5 bases from V and 1 base from J; junction bases left unmatched: 9. Per the germline V gene, CDR1 is MDHEN and CDR2 is SYDVKM. This CDR3 has 16 residues. CDR3: CASSLLTGEGNTEAFF. The CDR3, as DNA: TGTGCCAGCAGTCTCCTGACAGGGGAGGGGAACACTGAAGCTTTCTTT. The full variable domain, rest sourced from reference TRBV28 and TRBJ1-1, is DVKVTQSSRYLVKRTGEKVFLECVQDMDHENMFWYRQDPGLGLRLIYFSYDVKMKEKGDIPEGYSVSREKKERFSLILESASTNQTSMYLCASSLLTGEGNTEAFFGQGTRLTVV.

V is TRBV5-1 and J is TRBJ2-7; D is perhaps TRBD1 (6 bases). This CDR3 region has 16 residues. V was shortened by 0 bases and J by 1 base, with 14 bases between the two germline ends. Germline loops: CDR1 SGHRS, CDR2 YFSETQ. The CDR3 sequence: CASSLVRGHSSYEQYF. The CDR3 bases are TGCGCCAGCAGCTTGGTTAGGGGACATAGTTCCTACGAGCAGTACTTC. Looking up the rest from reference TRBV5-1 and TRBJ2-7 gives the full variable domain: KAGVTQTPRYLIKTRGQQVTLSCSPISGHRSVSWYQQTPGQGLQFLFEYFSETQRNKGNFPGRFSGRQFSNSRSEMNVSTLELGDSALYLCASSLVRGHSSYEQYFGPGTRLTVT.

J is TRBJ2-1 and V is TRBV7-8; the match to TRBD2 covers 8 bases. Per germline, CDR1 SGHVS and CDR2 FQNEAQ. With 6 bases clipped from V and 7 bases from J, the junction kept 11 bases outside the gene matches. The CDR3 contains 15 residues. The CDR3 DNA reads as TGTGCCAGCAGTTTTGCAAGCGGGAGAGGGAATGAGCAGTTCTTC. This codes for CASSFASGRGNEQFF.

This clone was detected a few times. Other DNA sequences in the same sample also yield this CDR3. The chain combines TRBV7-9 with TRBJ2-2; D is ambiguous. The V and J ends lost 4 bases and 6 bases respectively, with 6 bases between them. CDR1 and CDR2 from the germline V gene are SEHNR and FQNEAQ (reference sequence). The CDR3 is made up of 12 amino acids. The CDR3 bases are TGTGCCAGCAGCTCCGGGTCCGGGGAGCTGTTTTTT. Translated: CASSSGSGELFF.

This clone is a singleton in its sample. This chain connects TRBV4-1 to TRBJ2-7, with 7 nucleotides matching TRBD1. Germline lookup yields CDR1 MGHRA and CDR2 YSYEKL. The CDR3 totals 15 residues. The ends lost 4 bases at V and 6 bases at J; junction bases unmatched: 12. CDR3 region: CASSPTTGVLGEQYF. The CDR3 DNA sequence: TGCGCCAGCAGCCCTACAACAGGGGTCCTGGGCGAGCAGTACTTC.

This clone showed up just once. V is TRBV7-9 and J is TRBJ1-2; 7 bases match TRBD1. After removal of 0 bases from V and 2 bases from J, the junction contained 12 bases not matched to a gene. Germline CDR1 reads SEHNR; CDR2 reads FQNEAQ (reference sequence). The CDR3 consists of 18 residues. CDR3 residues: CASSLAGTAILGNYGYTF. CDR3 sequence (DNA): TGTGCCAGCAGCTTAGCGGGGACAGCTATTCTTGGGAACTATGGCTACACCTTC.

The chain combines TRBV7-8 with TRBJ1-5; D is uncertain. This CDR3 spans 16 amino acids. Germline V lookup: CDR1 SGHVS, CDR2 FQNEAQ. Trimming removed 1 base at V and 1 base at J, with 11 bases between. The CDR3 here is CASSLGVAGSNQPQHF. DNA for the CDR3: TGTGCCAGCAGCTTAGGCGTGGCAGGCAGCAATCAGCCCCAGCATTTT. The whole variable domain, filled in from reference TRBV7-8 and TRBJ1-5, reads GAGVSQSPRYKVAKRGQDVALRCDPISGHVSLFWYQQALGQGPEFLTYFQNEAQLDKSGLPSDRFFAERPEGSVSTLKIQRTQQEDSAVYLCASSLGVAGSNQPQHFGDGTRLSIL.

The rearrangement links TRBV7-6 to TRBJ1-1; 8 nucleotides align to TRBD1. This CDR3 spans 17 amino acids. The trim removed 5 bases at V and 3 bases at J, leaving 14 bases unmatched. Germline values: CDR1 SGHVS, CDR2 FNYEAQ. The CDR3 DNA reads TGTGCCAGCAGCCTCCGAACAGGGGGGAAAGCTGACACTGAAGCTTTCTTT. Its translation is CASSLRTGGKADTEAFF.

The gene calls are TRBV28 and TRBJ1-2, with D uncertain. Deletions cut 5 bases from V and 5 bases from J, with 18 bases between. Germline V gives CDR1 MDHEN, CDR2 SYDVKM. This CDR3 has 15 amino acids. The CDR3 DNA is TGTGCCAGCAGTCGCAAAGGGCGGCAAGAGTATGGCTACACCTTC. Residues: CASSRKGRQEYGYTF.

This chain joins TRBV9 and TRBJ2-5; D not certain. V lost 5 bases, J lost 6 bases, and 17 bases lay in between. The CDR3 sequence is 14 residues long. The germline V gene has CDR1 SGDLS and CDR2 YYNGEE. The CDR3 sequence is CASRAPRGAKTQYF. The CDR3 DNA reads as TGTGCCAGCAGGGCCCCCCGCGGTGCGAAGACCCAGTACTTC. Full variable domain (remainder filled in from reference TRBV9 and TRBJ2-5): DSGVTQTPKHLITATGQRVTLRCSPRSGDLSVYWYQQSLDQGLQFLIQYYNGEERAKGNILERFSAQQFPDLHSELNLSSLELGDSALYFCASRAPRGAKTQYFGPGTRLLVL.

J is TRBJ2-2 and V is TRBV9; D unclear. The germline V gene encodes CDR1 SGDLS and CDR2 YYNGEE. The CDR3 has 13 amino acids. Trimming cost V 1 base and J 4 bases, with 5 bases left between them. The CDR3 loop is CASSVKVTGELFF. CDR3 nucleotide sequence: TGTGCCAGCAGCGTAAAAGTCACCGGGGAGCTGTTTTTT.

The chain uses TRBV9 and TRBJ2-3; D remains unclear. The CDR3 extends over 15 amino acids. The V end was cut by 3 bases, the J end by 0 bases, with 11 bases between. Germline V gene sequence: CDR1 SGDLS, CDR2 YYNGEE. The CDR3 bases are TGTGCCAGCAGCGCAAGCCGTCTAAGCACAGATACGCAGTATTTT. Its translation is CASSASRLSTDTQYF.

The chain recombines TRBV7-9 with TRBJ2-3; the D is unclear. There are 16 residues in the CDR3. Germline CDR1 reads SEHNR; CDR2 reads FQNEAQ (reference sequence). Trimming removed 4 bases from V and 2 bases from J, with 16 bases in between. The CDR3 DNA reads as TGTGCCAGCAGCTCTGCCGACCGATTGATCACAGATACGCAGTATTTT. This gives the protein CASSSADRLITDTQYF.

V and J are TRBV11-2 and TRBJ2-7; TRBD1 aligns across 8 bases. Germline V gives CDR1 SGHAT, CDR2 FQNNGV. V shed 4 bases, J shed 6 bases, and the junction held 17 bases outside the gene matches. This CDR3 has 17 residues. The CDR3 loop is CASSSKADRGRGGEQYF. The CDR3 DNA reads TGTGCCAGCAGCTCTAAAGCTGACAGGGGAAGAGGGGGCGAGCAGTACTTC. Full variable domain (rest looked up from reference TRBV11-2 and TRBJ2-7): EAGVAQSPRYKIIEKRQSVAFWCNPISGHATLYWYQQILGQGPKLLIQFQNNGVVDDSQLPKDRFSAERLKGVDSTLKIQPAKLEDSAVYLCASSSKADRGRGGEQYFGPGTRLTVT.

As DNA, the CDR3 is TGCAGCGTTGCGGGACACTCGACCATAAGGAACACTGAAGCTTTCTTT. Its translation: CSVAGHSTIRNTEAFF. The genes are TRBV29-1 and TRBJ1-1; TRBD1 might be the D (6 bases). Germline V gene data show CDR1 as SQVTM and CDR2 as ANQGSEA. Between the trimmed V and J ends, which lost 4 bases and 1 base, there was a span of 19 bases. The CDR3 has 16 residues.

The CDR3 is CASSLAPKPYEQYF. The DNA of the CDR3 is TGTGCCAGCAGCTTAGCCCCAAAACCCTACGAGCAGTACTTC. The chain uses TRBV5-2 and TRBJ2-7; TRBD2, the D gene given by the table, was not confirmed from the DNA. TRBV5-2 is recorded as a pseudogene. The CDR3 totals 14 residues.

The V call is TRBV28, the J call TRBJ1-5; D gene unclear. Germline CDR1 MDHEN, CDR2 SYDVKM. The CDR3 spans 15 residues. Between the trimmed V and J ends, which lost 5 bases and 0 bases, there was a span of 11 bases. The CDR3 DNA sequence: TGTGCCAGCAGTCAAGGGTGGATTAGCAATCAGCCCCAGCATTTT. It yields the protein CASSQGWISNQPQHF.

This chain joins TRBV27 and TRBJ2-1; 12 bases match TRBD2. CDR3 length equals 17 residues. Germline-derived CDR1 and CDR2 are MNHEY and SMNVEV (reference sequence). The J segment lost 7 bases and the V segment lost 5 bases, leaving 12 bases of the junction unmatched. The CDR3 DNA reads as TGTGCCAGCAGTCAATCTCTCTCTAGCGGGAGGGGGAATGAGCAGTTCTTC. Translated, it gives CASSQSLSSGRGNEQFF.

This clone was counted a single time. The J gene is TRBJ2-1, the V gene TRBV4-1, with a possible D match to TRBD2 (6 bases). CDR3 length: 13 amino acids. V was clipped by 4 bases and J by 5 bases, with 9 bases between them. In germline, CDR1 is MGHRA, CDR2 YSYEKL. CDR3 bases: TGCGCCAGCAGCCTGGGACTGAACAATGAGCAGTTCTTC. Translating gives CASSLGLNNEQFF.

This chain links TRBV9 with TRBJ2-3, with D possibly being TRBD1 (6 bases). Trimming shortened V by 4 bases and J by 4 bases, and 16 bases separated the two germline ends. The CDR3 sequence is 15 residues long. Germline V gene sequence: CDR1 SGDLS, CDR2 YYNGEE. The CDR3, as DNA: TGTGCCAGCAGCCGAGGGGGTCAGGAGGCAGATACGCAGTATTTT. It is translated as CASSRGGQEADTQYF.

The V call is TRBV7-9, the J call TRBJ2-7; possibly TRBD1 for D (5 bases). The germline V gene encodes CDR1 SEHNR and CDR2 FQNEAQ (reference sequence). The CDR3 is made up of 16 amino acids. V was cut by 6 bases and J by 2 bases, with 20 bases left in between. As DNA, the CDR3 is TGTGCCAGCAGATCAATGTCAGGGTCCCCCCCCTACGAGCAGTACTTC. This translates into CASRSMSGSPPYEQYF.

The genes are TRBV4-1 and TRBJ2-4, with TRBD1 identical over 7 bases. The germline gives CDR1 MGHRA, CDR2 YSYEKL. V was pared by 2 bases and J by 3 bases, with 7 bases of the junction left unmatched. The length of the CDR3 is 16 residues. This chain's CDR3 is CASSQLRQGDKNIQYF. The DNA of the CDR3 is TGCGCCAGCAGCCAATTAAGACAGGGAGACAAAAACATTCAGTACTTC.

The chain uses TRBV11-2 and TRBJ2-7; 8 bases are a match to TRBD1. With V trimmed by 1 base and J by 2 bases, 1 base remained unmatched. The CDR3 extends over 14 amino acids. From germline, CDR1 is SGHAT and CDR2 FQNNGV. CDR3 nucleotides: TGTGCCAGCAGCTTAGGGGACAGGACCTACGAGCAGTACTTC. Amino acids: CASSLGDRTYEQYF.

The V gene is TRBV7-7, the J gene TRBJ2-7; 8 bases are shared with TRBD1. CDR1 and CDR2 (germline): SSHAT, FNYEAQ (reference sequence). CDR3 size: 14 residues. V shed 5 bases and J 10 bases; nucleotides not matched to a gene: 13. The CDR3 bases are TGTGCCAGCAGCCCGGACAGGGCATCAATCTATCAGTACTTC. Its protein is CASSPDRASIYQYF.

Of note for this clone: Other DNA variants within this sample encode the same CDR3. The chain recombines TRBV19 with TRBJ2-7, with 7 bases lining up with TRBD1. From germline, CDR1 is LNHDA and CDR2 SQIVND (reference sequence). The CDR3 consists of 15 residues. V gave up 3 bases and J gave up 4 bases; unmatched junction bases: 9. CDR3 region: CASSISSDRSYEQYF. DNA of the CDR3: TGTGCCAGTAGTATCAGTTCGGACAGGTCTTACGAGCAGTACTTC.

The chain employs TRBV6-1 and TRBJ2-1; a weak D match, TRBD2 (6 bases). Per the germline V gene, CDR1 is MNHNS and CDR2 is SASEGT. V lost 2 bases, J lost 5 bases, and 10 bases lay in between. The CDR3 covers 14 residues. CDR3 coding DNA: TGTGCCAGCAGTGAATGGGGGGTTCACAATGAGCAGTTCTTC. Translation: CASSEWGVHNEQFF.

The rearrangement uses TRBV27 and TRBJ1-1; the D is unclear. Germline CDR1 reads MNHEY; CDR2 reads SMNVEV (reference sequence). This CDR3 is built from 13 residues. The germline V and J ends were trimmed by 0 bases and 8 bases, with 10 bases remaining between them. Written as DNA, the CDR3 is TGTGCCAGCAGTTTATCCGCTTGGCAGGAAGCTTTCTTT. Its protein product is CASSLSAWQEAFF.

The V and J genes are TRBV28 and TRBJ2-5, with D unclear. The CDR3 totals 16 residues. Between the trimmed V and J ends, which lost 5 bases and 1 base, there was a span of 17 bases. The germline CDR1 and CDR2 sequences are MDHEN and SYDVKM. The CDR3 nucleotides are TGTGCCAGCAGTCCACAGCCCCTCGGCCCCCAAGAGACCCAGTACTTC. This sequence encodes CASSPQPLGPQETQYF. The variable domain in full, with the rest retrieved from reference TRBV28 and TRBJ2-5, is DVKVTQSSRYLVKRTGEKVFLECVQDMDHENMFWYRQDPGLGLRLIYFSYDVKMKEKGDIPEGYSVSREKKERFSLILESASTNQTSMYLCASSPQPLGPQETQYFGPGTRLLVL.